Shown below are 20 T cell receptor beta chains from a single sample sequenced in a study of tumor-infiltrating lymphocytes in glioblastoma multiforme. TCR beta libraries were built from RNA through three nested multiplex PCR rounds using modified ARM-PCR. TCRdb ran MiXCR on the multiplex PCR reads and lists one entry per CDR3 protein. Of about 11,000 distinct CDR3 sequences listed, over 60% were seen once; the top ten hold about 40%. Material for sequencing was brain tumor tissue. The receptors come from a male donor with glioblastoma.

As regards this clonotype: A junction boundary mismatches the germline segment, possibly from a read error. The rearrangement uses TRBV20-1 and TRBJ1-5, with TRBD1 as a possible D gene (6 bases). The CDR3 is made up of 16 amino acids. From germline, CDR1 is DFQATT and CDR2 SNEGSKA (reference sequence). CDR3 nucleotide sequence: TGCAGTGCTAATTCGGGACACACTAATAGCAATCAGTCCCAGCATTTT. Its translation: CSANSGHTNSNQSQHF.

The rearrangement joins TRBV20-1 to TRBJ1-5; 7 bases line up with TRBD1. V lost 0 bases and J lost 5; bases outside the gene matches: 13. The CDR3 loop spans 17 amino acids. From germline, CDR1 is DFQATT and CDR2 SNEGSKA (reference sequence). The CDR3 loop reads CSARDLLRGLVDQPQHF. The CDR3 DNA follows: TGCAGTGCTAGAGATCTATTGAGGGGGCTCGTCGATCAGCCCCAGCATTTT.

The count of this clonotype is one. This sequence joins TRBV12-3 or TRBV12-4 and TRBJ2-1; 11 bases match TRBD2. The CDR3 spans 17 residues. V trimming: 5 bases; J trimming: 2 bases; junction bases outside the gene matches: 8. The CDR3 loop reads CASSPRVAGGAYNEQFF. CDR3 in DNA: TGTGCCAGCAGTCCCCGTGTAGCGGGGGGGGCCTACAATGAGCAGTTCTTC.

Concerning this clonotype itself: Just one base apart from a much larger clone, this may be a read error. The gene calls are TRBV11-2 and TRBJ2-7, with D perhaps TRBD2 (5 bases). V lost 1 base and J lost 3, with 10 bases in between. Germline CDR1 is SGHAT and CDR2 is FQNNGV. The CDR3 has 14 residues. The CDR3 DNA follows: TGTGCCAGCAGCTTAGGCTATAGCGTCTACGAGCAGTACTTC. This encodes CASSLGYSVYEQYF. The full variable domain, in which reference TRBV11-2 and TRBJ2-7 provide the parts outside the CDR3, is EAGVAQSPRYKIIEKRQSVAFWCNPISGHATLYWYQQILGQGPKLLIQFQNNGVVDDSQLPKDRFSAERLKGVDSTLKIQPAKLEDSAVYLCASSLGYSVYEQYFGPGTRLTVT.

Only a few counts were recorded for this clonotype. The junction departs from the called germline gene at one end, perhaps through a read error. The genes are TRBV4-1 and TRBJ2-3; D call uncertain. CDR1 is MGHRA, CDR2 YSYEKL, per germline. The CDR3 contains 15 residues. The chain's CDR3 is CASSRDLYSTETQYF. As DNA, the CDR3 is TGCGCCAGCAGCCGAGATCTCTATAGCACAGAGACGCAGTATTTT.

By share, this clonotype counts as medium-sized (0.01 to 0.1%). The rearrangement joins TRBV20-1 to TRBJ2-1; 8 bases fit TRBD2. This CDR3 is 15 amino acids long. Per the germline V gene, CDR1 is DFQATT and CDR2 is SNEGSKA (reference sequence). V lost 5 bases to trimming and J lost 8 bases; unmatched junction nucleotides: 14. The CDR3, as DNA: TGCAGTGCTCCCTATGGACTAGCCTCCGACGATGAGCAGTTCTTC. This gives the protein CSAPYGLASDDEQFF.

This chain connects TRBV11-2 to TRBJ2-1; D possibly matches TRBD1 or TRBD2 (5 bases each). Trimming removed 1 base at V and 8 bases at J, with 21 bases between. The CDR3 contains 17 residues. Germline V gene lookup returns CDR1 SGHAT and CDR2 FQNNGV. CDR3 DNA: TGTGCCAGCAGCTTAGCAGTAAGGGGACCCTCGCGCGATGAGCAGTTCTTC. This encodes CASSLAVRGPSRDEQFF.

The gene calls are TRBV10-1 and TRBJ2-7; unclear D gene. The CDR3 loop spans 13 amino acids. Trimming cost V 2 bases and J 5 bases, with 10 bases left between them. Germline V CDR1 and CDR2: WNHNN, SYGVQD (reference sequence). This CDR3 reads CASSEAGRDEQYF. The CDR3 DNA sequence: TGCGCCAGCAGTGAGGCTGGCCGGGACGAGCAGTACTTC.

Regarding this clonotype: A junction end diverges from the germline sequence, so it may reflect a read error. The gene calls are TRBV7-3 and TRBJ1-6; D gene unclear. The germline gives CDR1 SGHTA, CDR2 FQGTGA. The CDR3 is 12 residues long. For the CDR3, the DNA is TGTGCCAACAGCTTCATGAACCAGATACTCTACTTT. Translated: CANSFMNQILYF.

About this clonotype: This could be a read error, since a much larger clone is one nucleotide away. This chain links TRBV18 with TRBJ1-1; 9 nucleotides match TRBD1. The CDR3 consists of 16 residues. Looked up from germline, CDR1 is KGHSH and CDR2 is LQKENI. CDR3 loop: CASSPPGQGLNAEAFF. CDR3 bases: TGTGCCAGCTCACCACCGGGACAGGGACTGAACGCTGAAGCTTTCTTT.

The table lists this clonotype with a count of one. One end of the junction does not line up with germline, which may come from a read error. The chain uses TRBV6-6 and TRBJ2-7, with D unclear. The CDR3 runs 13 residues. Per the germline V gene, CDR1 is MNHNY and CDR2 is SVGAGI (reference sequence). CDR3 loop: CVSCYSNSYEQYF. For the CDR3, the DNA is TGTGTCAGCTGTTACTCCAACAGCTACGAGCAGTACTTC.

Turning to this clonotype: At one end the junction does not follow the germline gene, possibly because of a read error. The chain combines TRBV29-1 with TRBJ2-5; 13 bases align to TRBD2. The germline CDR1 and CDR2 sequences are SQVTM and ANQGSEA. CDR3 length: 15 amino acids. The CDR3 protein is CGVEPTSGRLETQYF. CDR3 DNA sequence: TGTGGCGTAGAACCGACTAGCGGGAGGTTGGAGACCCAGTACTTC.

In this sample, this clonotype is medium-sized (0.01 to 0.1%). The chain couples TRBV5-6 to TRBJ2-3, with unresolved D. Germline V lookup: CDR1 SGHDT, CDR2 YYEEEE. Trimming removed 2 bases at V and 4 bases at J, with 8 bases between. This CDR3 contains 13 residues. The CDR3 nucleotides read TGTGCCAGCAGCTTACTTACCCCAGATACGCAGTATTTT. Encoded protein: CASSLLTPDTQYF.

The chain combines TRBV29-1 with TRBJ2-7; D perhaps matches TRBD2 (5 bases). The V end was cut by 7 bases, the J end by 6 bases, with 16 bases between. This CDR3 contains 12 residues. CDR1 is SQVTM and CDR2 is ANQGSEA in the germline V gene. CDR3 region: CSGEIPGSEQYF. CDR3 DNA sequence: TGCAGCGGGGAGATACCGGGGAGCGAGCAGTACTTC.

DNA of the CDR3: TGTGCCAGCAGCCCCTGGACAGGGAGAAAATACGAGCAGTACTTC. It translates to CASSPWTGRKYEQYF. The chain links TRBV28 to TRBJ2-7; 8 bases line up with TRBD1. This CDR3 comprises 15 residues. Per germline, CDR1 MDHEN and CDR2 SYDVKM. V trimming: 6 bases; J trimming: 4 bases; junction bases outside the gene matches: 11.

With regard to this clonotype: Because it lacks the conserved phenylalanine or tryptophan at the end, this CDR3 is likely a read error. The DNA is omitted, as the CDR3 cannot be located on it reliably, and the CDR3 follows TCRdb's listing. This chain joins TRBV11-1 and TRBJ2-3; TRBD1, the table's D call, lacks a check against the DNA. 16 amino acids form the CDR3, both terminal residues included. CDR1 and CDR2 from the germline V gene are SGHAT and FQDESV (reference sequence). CDR3: CASSLTPGPSTDTQCL.

V usage is TRBV5-1 and J usage is TRBJ2-1; D possibly corresponds to TRBD1 (6 bases). V dropped 2 bases and J dropped 4 bases, with 13 bases sitting between them. This CDR3 comprises 15 residues. Looked up from germline, CDR1 is SGHRS and CDR2 is YFSETQ. CDR3 in DNA: TGCGCCAGCAGCTTCCCTAGTCAGGGGTACAATGAGCAGTTCTTC. Translated, it gives CASSFPSQGYNEQFF. The variable domain in full, completed from reference TRBV5-1 and TRBJ2-1, reads KAGVTQTPRYLIKTRGQQVTLSCSPISGHRSVSWYQQTPGQGLQFLFEYFSETQRNKGNFPGRFSGRQFSNSRSEMNVSTLELGDSALYLCASSFPSQGYNEQFFGPGTRLTVL.

A note on this clonotype: Compared with germline, one end of the junction differs, possibly owing to a read error. The rearrangement links TRBV5-1 to TRBJ2-1; D might be TRBD1 or TRBD2, each matching 6 bases. The V gene's germline CDR1 is SGHRS and CDR2 YFSETQ. CDR3 length: 15 residues. The CDR3 reads CASTSGTGAYNEEFF. Here the CDR3 DNA reads TGCGCCAGCACTTCCGGGACGGGGGCTTACAATGAGGAGTTCTTC.

The chain links TRBV19 to TRBJ2-1; possible D gene TRBD1, 5 bases. Between the trimmed V and J ends, which lost 5 bases and 8 bases, there was a span of 22 bases. Per germline, CDR1 LNHDA and CDR2 SQIVND (reference sequence). The CDR3 covers 16 residues. The CDR3 here is CASSPLRGHARHEQFF. CDR3 coding DNA: TGTGCCAGTAGTCCCCTTAGAGGACATGCTAGGCATGAGCAGTTCTTC.

As for this clonotype: A junction end diverges from the germline sequence, so it may reflect a read error. This sequence joins TRBV11-2 and TRBJ2-7; tentative D call: TRBD2 (6 bases). Germline V gives CDR1 SGHAT, CDR2 FQNNGV. The length of the CDR3 is 15 residues. The CDR3 coding sequence is TGCGCCAGCAGCTTAGTAACGGGAGAGTTCAACGAGCAGTACTTC. Amino acid sequence: CASSLVTGEFNEQYF. The full variable domain, completed using reference TRBV11-2 and TRBJ2-7, is EAGVAQSPRYKIIEKRQSVAFWCNPISGHATLYWYQQILGQGPKLLIQFQNNGVVDDSQLPKDRFSAERLKGVDSTLKIQPAKLEDSAVYLCASSLVTGEFNEQYFGPGTRLTVT.